This paragraph covers one T cell receptor (beta chain) sequence. The data belong to a study of blood T cell repertoires in COVID-19. On the study more broadly: Samples representing acute and convalescent COVID-19 were sourced from the United States, Italy and Spain. In each case, the material was cDNA or gDNA derived from T cells, B-cell-depleted T cells, or PBMCs.

Per the original data handling: Nucleated cell counts were estimated from reference gene primer amplification. Clones were read by immunoSEQ multiplex PCR, and TCRdb kept only the in-frame ones, dropping some. V and J calls and clone size come straight from that table; D and trimming were deduced from the DNA. Of approximately 440,000 clones listed, 88% are singletons. Seattle-derived patients entered the study during active infection and were followed longitudinally. V lost 5 bases and J 6 bases, leaving 9 bases between the germline ends. This CDR3 spans 12 amino acids. Germline CDR1 reads SNHLY; CDR2 reads FYNNEI.

The sequence derives from a woman between 45 and 65 years old with COVID-19, enrolled during active disease. The chain is built from TRBV2 and TRBJ2-3; D may be TRBD2 (5 bases). The sample was peripheral blood. This CDR3 is CASSRTGDTQYF. Here the CDR3 DNA reads TGTGCCAGCAGTCGGACGGGGGATACGCAGTATTTT.